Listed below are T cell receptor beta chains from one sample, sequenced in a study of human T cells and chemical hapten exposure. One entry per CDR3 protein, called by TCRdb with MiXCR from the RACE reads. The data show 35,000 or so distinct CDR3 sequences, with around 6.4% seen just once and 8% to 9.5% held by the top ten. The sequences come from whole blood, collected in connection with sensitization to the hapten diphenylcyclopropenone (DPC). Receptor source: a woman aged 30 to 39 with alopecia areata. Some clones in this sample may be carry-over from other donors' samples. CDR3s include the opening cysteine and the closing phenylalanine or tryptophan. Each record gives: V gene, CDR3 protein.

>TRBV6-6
CASSSGGVADTQYF
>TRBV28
CASTVFLGPSSYEQYF
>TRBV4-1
CASSQDETGKTYEQYF
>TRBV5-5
CASSVYPGTDYEQYF
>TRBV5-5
CASSLVGSAYEQYF
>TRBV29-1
CSVGWDRGTMNTEAFF
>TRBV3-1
CASSQFLGRETQYF
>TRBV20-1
CSAYPGQGGSPLHF
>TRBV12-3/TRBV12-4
CASTTYPRGEKLFF
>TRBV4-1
CASSQDLGSAGGNNQPQHF
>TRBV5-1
CASSLEWGQSTDTQYF
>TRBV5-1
CASSPRSESSYNSPLHF
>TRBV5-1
CASSLGQRKDEQFF